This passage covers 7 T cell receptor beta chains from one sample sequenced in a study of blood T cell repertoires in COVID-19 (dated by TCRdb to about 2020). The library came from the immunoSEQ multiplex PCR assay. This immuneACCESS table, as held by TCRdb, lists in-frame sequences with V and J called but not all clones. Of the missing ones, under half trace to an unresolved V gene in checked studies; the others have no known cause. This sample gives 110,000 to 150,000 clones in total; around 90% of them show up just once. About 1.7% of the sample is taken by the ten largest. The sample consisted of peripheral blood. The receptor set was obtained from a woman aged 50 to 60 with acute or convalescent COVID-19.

The CDR3 sequence: CASSPRPGGHYEQYF. The CDR3 DNA sequence: TGCGCCAGCAGCCCCCGACCAGGGGGACACTACGAGCAGTACTTC. The chain combines TRBV5-1 with TRBJ2-7; 7 bases fit TRBD1. The trim removed 4 bases at V and 3 bases at J, leaving 10 bases unmatched. The germline V gene encodes CDR1 SGHRS and CDR2 YFSETQ. CDR3 length: 15 amino acids.

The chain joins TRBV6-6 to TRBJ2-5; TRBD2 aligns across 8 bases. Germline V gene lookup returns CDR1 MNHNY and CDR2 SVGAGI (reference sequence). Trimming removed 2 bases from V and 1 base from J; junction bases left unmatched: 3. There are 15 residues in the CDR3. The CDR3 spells CASSYQRGRQETQYF. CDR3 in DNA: TGTGCCAGCAGTTACCAGCGGGGGCGCCAAGAGACCCAGTACTTC.

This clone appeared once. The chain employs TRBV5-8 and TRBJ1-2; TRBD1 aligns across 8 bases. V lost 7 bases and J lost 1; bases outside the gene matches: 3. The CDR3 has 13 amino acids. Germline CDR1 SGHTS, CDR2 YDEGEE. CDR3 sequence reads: CASRTGNNYGYTF. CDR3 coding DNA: TGTGCCAGCCGGACAGGGAATAACTATGGCTACACCTTC.

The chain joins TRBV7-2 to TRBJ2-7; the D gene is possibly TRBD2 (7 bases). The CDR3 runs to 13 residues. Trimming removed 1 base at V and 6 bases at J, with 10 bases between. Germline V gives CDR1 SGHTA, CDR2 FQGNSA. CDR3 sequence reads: CASSLEGGREQYF. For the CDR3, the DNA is TGTGCCAGCAGCTTAGAGGGGGGGCGCGAGCAGTACTTC.

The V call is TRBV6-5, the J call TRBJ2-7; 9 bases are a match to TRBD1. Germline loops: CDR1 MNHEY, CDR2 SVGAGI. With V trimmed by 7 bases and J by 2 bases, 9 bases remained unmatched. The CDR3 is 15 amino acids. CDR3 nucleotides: TGTGCCAGCAAAATGGACAGGGGTAGTACCTACGAGCAGTACTTC. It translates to CASKMDRGSTYEQYF.

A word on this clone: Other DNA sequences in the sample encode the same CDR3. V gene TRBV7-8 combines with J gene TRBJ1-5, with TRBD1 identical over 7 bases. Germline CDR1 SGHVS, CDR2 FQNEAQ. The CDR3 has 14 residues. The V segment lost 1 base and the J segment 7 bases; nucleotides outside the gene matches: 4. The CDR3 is CASSLGQGGQPQHF. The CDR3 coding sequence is TGTGCCAGCAGCTTAGGGCAGGGGGGCCAGCCCCAGCATTTT. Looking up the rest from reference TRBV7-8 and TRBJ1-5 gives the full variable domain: GAGVSQSPRYKVAKRGQDVALRCDPISGHVSLFWYQQALGQGPEFLTYFQNEAQLDKSGLPSDRFFAERPEGSVSTLKIQRTQQEDSAVYLCASSLGQGGQPQHFGDGTRLSIL.

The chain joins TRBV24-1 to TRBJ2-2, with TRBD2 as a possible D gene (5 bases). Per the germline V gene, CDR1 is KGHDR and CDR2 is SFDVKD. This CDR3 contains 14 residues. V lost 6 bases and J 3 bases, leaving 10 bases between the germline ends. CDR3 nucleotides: TGTGCCACCAGTCGGGGTCCCGACACCGGGGAGCTGTTTTTT. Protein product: CATSRGPDTGELFF.